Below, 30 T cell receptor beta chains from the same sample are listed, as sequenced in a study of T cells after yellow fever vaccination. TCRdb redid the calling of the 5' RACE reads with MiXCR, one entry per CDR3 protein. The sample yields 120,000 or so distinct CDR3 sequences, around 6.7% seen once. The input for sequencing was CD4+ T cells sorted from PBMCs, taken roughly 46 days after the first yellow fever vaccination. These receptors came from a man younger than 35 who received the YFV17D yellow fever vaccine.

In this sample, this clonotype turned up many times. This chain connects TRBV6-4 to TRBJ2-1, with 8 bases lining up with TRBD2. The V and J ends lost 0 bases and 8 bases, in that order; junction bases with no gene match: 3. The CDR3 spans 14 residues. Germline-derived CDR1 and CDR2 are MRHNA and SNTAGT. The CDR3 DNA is TGTGCCAGCAGTGACTCCGGGGGGGTGGATGAGCAGTTCTTC. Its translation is CASSDSGGVDEQFF.

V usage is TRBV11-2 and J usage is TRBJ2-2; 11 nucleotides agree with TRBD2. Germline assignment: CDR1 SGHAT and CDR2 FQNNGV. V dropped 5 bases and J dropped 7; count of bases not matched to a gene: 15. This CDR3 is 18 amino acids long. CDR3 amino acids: CASSLRPFTSGGGGELFF. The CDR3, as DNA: TGTGCCAGCAGCCTGCGACCTTTCACTAGCGGGGGTGGCGGGGAGCTGTTTTTT.

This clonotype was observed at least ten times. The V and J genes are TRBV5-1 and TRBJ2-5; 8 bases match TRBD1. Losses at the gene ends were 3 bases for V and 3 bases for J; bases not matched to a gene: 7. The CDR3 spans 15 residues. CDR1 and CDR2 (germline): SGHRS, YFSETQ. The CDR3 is CASSSQTGEKETQYF. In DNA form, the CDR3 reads TGCGCCAGCAGCTCGCAGACAGGGGAAAAAGAGACCCAGTACTTC. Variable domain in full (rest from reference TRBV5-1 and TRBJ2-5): KAGVTQTPRYLIKTRGQQVTLSCSPISGHRSVSWYQQTPGQGLQFLFEYFSETQRNKGNFPGRFSGRQFSNSRSEMNVSTLELGDSALYLCASSSQTGEKETQYFGPGTRLLVL.

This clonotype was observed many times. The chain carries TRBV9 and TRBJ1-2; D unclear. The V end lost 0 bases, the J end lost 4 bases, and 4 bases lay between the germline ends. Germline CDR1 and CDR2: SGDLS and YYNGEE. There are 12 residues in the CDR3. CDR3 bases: TGTGCCAGCAGCGTAGTCGGCTATGGCTACACCTTC. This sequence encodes CASSVVGYGYTF.

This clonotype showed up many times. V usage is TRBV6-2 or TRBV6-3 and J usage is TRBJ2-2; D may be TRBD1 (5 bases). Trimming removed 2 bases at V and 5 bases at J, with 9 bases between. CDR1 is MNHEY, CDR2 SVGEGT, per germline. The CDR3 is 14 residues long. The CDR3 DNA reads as TGTGCCAGCAGTTACCAGGGTACAACCGGGGAGCTGTTTTTT. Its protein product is CASSYQGTTGELFF.

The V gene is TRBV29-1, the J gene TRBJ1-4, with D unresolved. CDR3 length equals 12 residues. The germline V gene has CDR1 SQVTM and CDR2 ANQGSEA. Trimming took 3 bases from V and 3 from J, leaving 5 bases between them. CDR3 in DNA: TGCAGCGTTGAGGCCGCTAATGAAAAACTGTTTTTT. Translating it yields CSVEAANEKLFF.

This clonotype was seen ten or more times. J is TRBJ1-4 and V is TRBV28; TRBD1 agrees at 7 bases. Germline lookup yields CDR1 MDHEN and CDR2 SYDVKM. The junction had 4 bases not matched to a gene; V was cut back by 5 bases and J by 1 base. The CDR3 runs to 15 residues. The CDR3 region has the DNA TGTGCCAGCAGTACCACAGGGGTAACTAATGAAAAACTGTTTTTT. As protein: CASSTTGVTNEKLFF.

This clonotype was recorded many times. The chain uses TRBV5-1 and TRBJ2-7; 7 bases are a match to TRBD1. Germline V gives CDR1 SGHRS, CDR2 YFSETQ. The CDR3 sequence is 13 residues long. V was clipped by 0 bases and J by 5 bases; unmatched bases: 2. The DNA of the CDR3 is TGCGCCAGCAGCTTGGACAGGGGTAACGAGCAGTACTTC. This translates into CASSLDRGNEQYF.

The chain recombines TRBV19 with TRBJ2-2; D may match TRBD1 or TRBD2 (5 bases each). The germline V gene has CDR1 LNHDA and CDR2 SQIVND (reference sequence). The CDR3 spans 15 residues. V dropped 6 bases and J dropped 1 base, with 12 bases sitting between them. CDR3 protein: CASRTMGQNTGELFF. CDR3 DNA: TGTGCCAGTAGGACTATGGGGCAGAACACCGGGGAGCTGTTTTTT.

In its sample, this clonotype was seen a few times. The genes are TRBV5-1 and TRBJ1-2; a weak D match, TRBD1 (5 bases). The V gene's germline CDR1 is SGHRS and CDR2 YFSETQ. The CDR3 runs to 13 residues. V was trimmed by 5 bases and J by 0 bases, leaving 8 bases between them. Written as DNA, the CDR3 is TGCGCCAGCAGTCAGGGATCTAACTATGGCTACACCTTC. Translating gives CASSQGSNYGYTF.

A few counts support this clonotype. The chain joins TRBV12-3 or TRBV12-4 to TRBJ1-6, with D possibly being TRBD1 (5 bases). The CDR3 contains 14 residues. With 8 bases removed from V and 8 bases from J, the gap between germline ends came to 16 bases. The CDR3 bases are TGTGCCAGCTCCCTAGGGGCCTCTTATTCACCCCTCCACTTT. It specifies CASSLGASYSPLHF.

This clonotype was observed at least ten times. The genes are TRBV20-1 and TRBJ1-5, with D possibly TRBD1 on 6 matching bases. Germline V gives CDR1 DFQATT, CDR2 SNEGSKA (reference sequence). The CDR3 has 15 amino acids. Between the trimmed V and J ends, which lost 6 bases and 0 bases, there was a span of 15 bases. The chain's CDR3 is CSATRGHVSNQPQHF. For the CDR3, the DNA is TGCAGTGCCACTCGGGGACATGTTAGCAATCAGCCCCAGCATTTT.

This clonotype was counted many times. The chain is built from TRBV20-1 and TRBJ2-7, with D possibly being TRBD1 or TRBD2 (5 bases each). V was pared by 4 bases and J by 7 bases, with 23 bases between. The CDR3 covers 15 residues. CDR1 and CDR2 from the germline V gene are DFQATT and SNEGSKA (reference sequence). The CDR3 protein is CSATDWDLGRREQYF. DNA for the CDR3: TGCAGTGCTACGGATTGGGACCTCGGGCGGAGAGAGCAGTACTTC.

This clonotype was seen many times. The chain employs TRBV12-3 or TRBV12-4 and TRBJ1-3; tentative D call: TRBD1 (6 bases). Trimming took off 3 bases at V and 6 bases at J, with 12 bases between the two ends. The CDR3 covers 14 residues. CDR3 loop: CASSFTRGENTIYF. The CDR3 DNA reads TGTGCCAGCAGTTTTACCAGGGGCGAAAACACCATATATTTT.

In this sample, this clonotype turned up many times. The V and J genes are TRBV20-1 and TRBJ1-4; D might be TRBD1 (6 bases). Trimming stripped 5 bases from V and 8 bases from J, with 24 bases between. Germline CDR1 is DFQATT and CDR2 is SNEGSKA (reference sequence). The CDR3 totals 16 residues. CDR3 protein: CSAHAVPSDSREKLFF. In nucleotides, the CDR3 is TGCAGTGCTCACGCCGTACCGTCGGACAGCCGGGAAAAACTGTTTTTT.

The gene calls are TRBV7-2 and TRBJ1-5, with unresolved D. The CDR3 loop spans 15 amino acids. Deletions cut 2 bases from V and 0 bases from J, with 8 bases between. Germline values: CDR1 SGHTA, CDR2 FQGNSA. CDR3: CASSLFGVSNQPQHF. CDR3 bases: TGTGCCAGCAGCTTATTTGGCGTTAGCAATCAGCCCCAGCATTTT.

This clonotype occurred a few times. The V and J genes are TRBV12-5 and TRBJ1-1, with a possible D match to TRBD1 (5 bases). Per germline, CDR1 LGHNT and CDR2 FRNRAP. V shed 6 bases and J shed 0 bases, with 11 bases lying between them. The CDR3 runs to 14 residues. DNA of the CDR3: TGTGCTAGTGGCCCCGGACAAGTGAACACTGAAGCTTTCTTT. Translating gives CASGPGQVNTEAFF.

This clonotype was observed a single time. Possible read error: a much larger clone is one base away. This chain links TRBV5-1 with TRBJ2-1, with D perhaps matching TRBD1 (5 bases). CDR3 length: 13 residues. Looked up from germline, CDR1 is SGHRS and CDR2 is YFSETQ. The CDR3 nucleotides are TGCGACAGCAGACAGCAGGAGTCCAATGAGCAGTTCTTC. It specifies CDSRQQESNEQFF.

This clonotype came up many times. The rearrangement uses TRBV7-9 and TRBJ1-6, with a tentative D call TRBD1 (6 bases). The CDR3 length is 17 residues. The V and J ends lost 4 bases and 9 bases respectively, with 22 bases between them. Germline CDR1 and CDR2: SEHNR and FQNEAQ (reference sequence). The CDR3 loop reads CASSSTYREKGGSPLHF. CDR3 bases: TGTGCCAGCAGCTCCACCTACAGGGAAAAGGGGGGTTCACCCCTCCACTTT.

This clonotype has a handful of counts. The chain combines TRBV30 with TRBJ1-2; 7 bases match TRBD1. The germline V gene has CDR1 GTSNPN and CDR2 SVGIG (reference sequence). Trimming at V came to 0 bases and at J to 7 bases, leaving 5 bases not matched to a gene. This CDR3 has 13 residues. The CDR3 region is CAWSVSGGFGYTF. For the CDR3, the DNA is TGTGCCTGGAGTGTATCAGGGGGGTTTGGCTACACCTTC.

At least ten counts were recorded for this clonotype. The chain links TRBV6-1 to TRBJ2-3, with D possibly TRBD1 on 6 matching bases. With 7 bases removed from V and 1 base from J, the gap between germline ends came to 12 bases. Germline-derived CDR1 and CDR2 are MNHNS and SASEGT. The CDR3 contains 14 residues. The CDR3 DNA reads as TGTGCCAGCAAGCAGGGGTCGGGCACAGATACGCAGTATTTT. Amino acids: CASKQGSGTDTQYF.

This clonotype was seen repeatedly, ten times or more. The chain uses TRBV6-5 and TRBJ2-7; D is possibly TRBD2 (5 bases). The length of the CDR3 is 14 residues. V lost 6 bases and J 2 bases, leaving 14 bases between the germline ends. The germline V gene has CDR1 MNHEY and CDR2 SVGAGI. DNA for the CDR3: TGTGCCAGCAGCCGAGGAGGAGCCACCTACGAGCAGTACTTC. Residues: CASSRGGATYEQYF.

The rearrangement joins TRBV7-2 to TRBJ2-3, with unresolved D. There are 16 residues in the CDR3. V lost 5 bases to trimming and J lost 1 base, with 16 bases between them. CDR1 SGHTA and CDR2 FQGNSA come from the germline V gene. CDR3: CASSPLNVVGTDTQYF. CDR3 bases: TGTGCCAGCAGCCCGTTGAATGTGGTGGGCACAGATACGCAGTATTTT.

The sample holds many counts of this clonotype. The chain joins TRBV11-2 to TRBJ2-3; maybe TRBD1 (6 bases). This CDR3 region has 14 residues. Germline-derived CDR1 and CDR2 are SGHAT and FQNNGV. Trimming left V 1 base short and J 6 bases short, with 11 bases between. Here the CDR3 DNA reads TGTGCCAGCAGCTTAGCAGGGGTATCTGATACGCAGTATTTT. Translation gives CASSLAGVSDTQYF. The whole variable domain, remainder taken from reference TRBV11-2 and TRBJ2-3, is EAGVAQSPRYKIIEKRQSVAFWCNPISGHATLYWYQQILGQGPKLLIQFQNNGVVDDSQLPKDRFSAERLKGVDSTLKIQPAKLEDSAVYLCASSLAGVSDTQYFGPGTRLTVL.

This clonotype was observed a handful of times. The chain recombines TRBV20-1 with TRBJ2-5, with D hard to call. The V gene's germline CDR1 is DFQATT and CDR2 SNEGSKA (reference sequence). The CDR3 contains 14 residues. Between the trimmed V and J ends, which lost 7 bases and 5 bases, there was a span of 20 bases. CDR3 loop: CSVWARRSWETQYF. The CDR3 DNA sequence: TGCAGTGTATGGGCCCGGCGCTCATGGGAGACCCAGTACTTC.

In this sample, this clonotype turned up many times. The CDR3 loop is CSATGGREETDTQYF. CDR3 in DNA: TGCAGTGCCACGGGGGGGAGGGAAGAAACAGATACGCAGTATTTT. V is TRBV20-1 and J is TRBJ2-3; TRBD2 matches at 8 bases. The ends lost 6 bases at V and 3 bases at J; junction bases unmatched: 11. The V gene's germline CDR1 is DFQATT and CDR2 SNEGSKA (reference sequence). The CDR3 has 15 amino acids.

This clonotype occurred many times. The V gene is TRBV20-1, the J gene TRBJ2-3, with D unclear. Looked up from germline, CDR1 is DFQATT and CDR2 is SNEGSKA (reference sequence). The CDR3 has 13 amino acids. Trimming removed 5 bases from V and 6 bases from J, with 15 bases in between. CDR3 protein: CSAPDSIKDTQYF. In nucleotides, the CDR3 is TGCAGTGCTCCTGACTCGATAAAGGATACGCAGTATTTT.

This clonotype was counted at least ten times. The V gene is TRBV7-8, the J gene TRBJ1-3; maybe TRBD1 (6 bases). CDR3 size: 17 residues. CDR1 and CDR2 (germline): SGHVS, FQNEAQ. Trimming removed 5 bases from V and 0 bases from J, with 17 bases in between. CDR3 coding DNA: TGTGCCAGCAGCGTGACCGGGACACCACGCTCTGGAAACACCATATATTTT. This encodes CASSVTGTPRSGNTIYF.

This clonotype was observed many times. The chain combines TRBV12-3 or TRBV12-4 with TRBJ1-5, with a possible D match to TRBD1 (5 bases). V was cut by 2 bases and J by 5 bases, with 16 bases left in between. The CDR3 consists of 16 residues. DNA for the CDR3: TGTGCCAGCAGTTTAAAGAGACAGAGTGGTGATCAGCCCCAGCATTTT. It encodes CASSLKRQSGDQPQHF.

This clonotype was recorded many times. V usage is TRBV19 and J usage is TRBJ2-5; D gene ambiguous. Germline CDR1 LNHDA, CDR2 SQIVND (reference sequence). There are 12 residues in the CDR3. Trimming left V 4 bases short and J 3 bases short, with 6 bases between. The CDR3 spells CASSNSKETQYF. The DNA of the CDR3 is TGTGCCAGTAGTAACTCTAAAGAGACCCAGTACTTC.